The rows below give T cell receptor beta chains drawn from one sample of a study of blood T cells in healthy people across ages. Each CDR3 protein is one row after TCRdb ran MiXCR on the 5' RACE reads. This sample has fewer than 750,000 distinct CDR3 sequences, with over 40% found just once. The specimen was blood. The origin of the receptors is a woman older than 75 in good health. The conserved cysteine and the conserved F or W are not part of the CDR3 here. Each record gives: CDR3 protein, V gene.

CDR3aa: ASSVEGYETQY; v_gene: TRBV9
CDR3aa: SARDRATLYNSPLH; v_gene: TRBV20-1
CDR3aa: ASSSDGSANYGYT; v_gene: TRBV7-3
CDR3aa: SLRTGDNEQF; v_gene: TRBV29-1
CDR3aa: ASSKDSFQETQY; v_gene: TRBV6-2/TRBV6-3
CDR3aa: ASDARVKGEIWAKNIQY; v_gene: TRBV5-5
CDR3aa: VSRAQGANTGELF; v_gene: TRBV12-3/TRBV12-4
CDR3aa: ASSQGNGPGQGYGYT; v_gene: TRBV4-1
CDR3aa: ASSFGPATYNEQF; v_gene: TRBV7-2
CDR3aa: ASRANQATYGYT; v_gene: TRBV12-3/TRBV12-4
CDR3aa: ASNGGGSRDTQY; v_gene: TRBV6-1
CDR3aa: SARGTGNNEKLF; v_gene: TRBV20-1
CDR3aa: ASSLSGGGASDTQY; v_gene: TRBV5-1
CDR3aa: SAPEDRFLVYGYT; v_gene: TRBV20-1
CDR3aa: ASTLGQGGNSPLH; v_gene: TRBV9
CDR3aa: SVEKGTSGGRGSYNGQF; v_gene: TRBV29-1
CDR3aa: ASGQPGQDPDTQY; v_gene: TRBV12-5
CDR3aa: ATSRDLGQETQY; v_gene: TRBV15
CDR3aa: ASRDRAGGQFFAYNEQF; v_gene: TRBV6-1
CDR3aa: ASSLEQGAADTQY; v_gene: TRBV5-1
CDR3aa: ASSPGLEGEQF; v_gene: TRBV18
CDR3aa: ASSYSLGSFSYEQY; v_gene: TRBV6-2/TRBV6-3
CDR3aa: ASSFRRSNTEAF; v_gene: TRBV28
CDR3aa: ASSERGGALH; v_gene: TRBV6-1
CDR3aa: SAYSRRLGQYEQY; v_gene: TRBV29-1
CDR3aa: ASSFYGEQF; v_gene: TRBV12-3/TRBV12-4
CDR3aa: ASLPTGAKNIQY; v_gene: TRBV11-2
CDR3aa: ASSPWESSDTQY; v_gene: TRBV3-1
CDR3aa: ASSFGGQNTGDLF; v_gene: TRBV28
CDR3aa: ASSRVAVYNEQF; v_gene: TRBV12-3/TRBV12-4
CDR3aa: SARVSGSYEQY; v_gene: TRBV20-1
CDR3aa: SVGSQGGRYGYT; v_gene: TRBV29-1
CDR3aa: ASSFKVSGETQY; v_gene: TRBV5-1
CDR3aa: ASSLMEGSGTQY; v_gene: TRBV7-9
CDR3aa: SVEDGAGLVTHIQY; v_gene: TRBV29-1
CDR3aa: ASSRLTGEETQY; v_gene: TRBV6-5
CDR3aa: ASRVTFTGELF; v_gene: TRBV2
CDR3aa: ASSTSGGEYKQY; v_gene: TRBV12-3/TRBV12-4
CDR3aa: ASSFDRNNEQF; v_gene: TRBV5-1
CDR3aa: ASSQETLATIDEQF; v_gene: TRBV3-1
CDR3aa: ASSQPFGEGNEQF; v_gene: TRBV4-3
CDR3aa: ASSFEGHRPGELF; v_gene: TRBV5-1
CDR3aa: ASSYTKNIQY; v_gene: TRBV28
CDR3aa: ASSLWEAGGPNEQF; v_gene: TRBV28
CDR3aa: ASSLAPGYNTKAF; v_gene: TRBV5-1
CDR3aa: ASSLGQTSGANVLT; v_gene: TRBV5-1
CDR3aa: ASSSAGWQPQH; v_gene: TRBV27
CDR3aa: ASSTTTNEKLF; v_gene: TRBV6-5
CDR3aa: SAQGGQPQH; v_gene: TRBV20-1
CDR3aa: ASGLAGPGDNEQF; v_gene: TRBV5-1
CDR3aa: ASSSQGAPTQY; v_gene: TRBV5-6
CDR3aa: ATNKPGANVLT; v_gene: TRBV2
CDR3aa: AITLGMNTEAF; v_gene: TRBV10-3